This T cell receptor beta chain comes out of a study of identical twins. The CDR3 consists of 20 residues. CDR1 and CDR2 (germline): ENHRY, SYGVKD. Trimming took 4 bases from V and 4 from J, leaving 31 bases between them. Note on this clonotype: Its antigen is currently unknown.

Whole-study results and caveats: Low generation-probability sequences were in excess among twin-shared out-of-frame alpha sequences.

TCRdb independently ran MiXCR on the 5' RACE reads; one entry per CDR3 protein. The sample holds about 1.7 million distinct CDR3 sequences, 32% seen once. The origin of this receptor is a newborn girl in good health. The chain couples TRBV10-3 to TRBJ1-2, with D possibly being TRBD1 (6 bases). The sequenced material came from cord blood. The CDR3 nucleotides read TGTGCCATCAGTGTTTTAGAGACTGGACAGCGAAGACCTTTTGGCTATGGCTACACCTTC. Translated: CAISVLETGQRRPFGYGYTF.